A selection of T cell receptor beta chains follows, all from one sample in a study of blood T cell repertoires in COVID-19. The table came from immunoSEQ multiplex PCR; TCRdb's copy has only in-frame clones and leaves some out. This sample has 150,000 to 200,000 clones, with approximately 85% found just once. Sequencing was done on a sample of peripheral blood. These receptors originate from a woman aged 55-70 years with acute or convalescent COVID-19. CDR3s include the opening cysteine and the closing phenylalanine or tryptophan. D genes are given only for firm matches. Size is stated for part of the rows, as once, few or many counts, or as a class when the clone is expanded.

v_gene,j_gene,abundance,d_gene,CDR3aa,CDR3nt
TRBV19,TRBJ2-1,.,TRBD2,CASSTVPPGTSGGGEQFF,TGTGCCAGTAGTACGGTGCCGCCTGGGACTAGCGGGGGGGGTGAGCAGTTCTTC
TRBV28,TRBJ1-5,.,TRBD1,CANQDRVGNQPQHF,TGTGCCAATCAGGACAGGGTGGGCAATCAGCCCCAGCATTTT
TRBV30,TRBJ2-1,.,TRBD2,CAWSVGPAGGGEQFF,TGTGCCTGGAGTGTAGGGCCAGCGGGAGGTGGTGAGCAGTTCTTC
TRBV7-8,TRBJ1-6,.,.,CASSPPAYNSPLHF,TGTGCCAGCAGCCCCCCCGCCTATAATTCACCCCTCCACTTT
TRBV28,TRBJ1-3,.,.,CASSLASPGNTIYF,TGTGCCAGCAGTTTAGCTAGCCCTGGAAACACCATATATTTT
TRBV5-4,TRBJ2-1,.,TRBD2,CASSLVAGNNEQFF,TGTGCCAGCAGCTTAGTAGCGGGAAACAATGAGCAGTTCTTC
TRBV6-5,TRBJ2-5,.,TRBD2,CASSYLSGTSEETQYF,TGTGCCAGCAGTTACCTCAGCGGGACTAGCGAAGAGACCCAGTACTTC
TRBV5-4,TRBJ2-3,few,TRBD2,CASSPEAGVTDTQYF,TGTGCCAGCAGCCCCGAAGCGGGAGTAACAGATACGCAGTATTTT
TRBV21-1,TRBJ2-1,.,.,CASSKVGGQTSPSGNEQFF,TGTGCCAGCAGCAAAGTGGGCGGCCAAACTAGTCCGAGTGGCAATGAGCAGTTCTTC
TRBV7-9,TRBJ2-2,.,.,CASSLGLYRASTGELFF,TGTGCCAGCAGCTTAGGCCTTTATAGAGCGAGCACCGGGGAGCTGTTTTTT
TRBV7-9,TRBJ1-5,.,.,CASSLSSQPQHF,TGTGCCAGCAGCTTAAGTAGCCAGCCCCAGCATTTT
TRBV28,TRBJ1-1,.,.,CASRQPRGATEAFF,TGTGCCAGCAGACAACCTCGGGGGGCCACTGAAGCTTTCTTT
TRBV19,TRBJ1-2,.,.,CASSTRGGSKGYTF,TGTGCCAGTAGTACCCGGGGGGGTTCTAAAGGCTACACCTTC
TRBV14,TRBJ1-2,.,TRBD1,CASSQDGQALLYGYTF,TGTGCCAGCAGCCAAGACGGACAGGCCCTTCTCTATGGCTACACCTTC
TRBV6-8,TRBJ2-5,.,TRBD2,CASRGTRRAQETQYF,TGTGCCAGCCGCGGGACTAGAAGGGCCCAAGAGACCCAGTACTTC
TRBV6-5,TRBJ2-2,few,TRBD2,CASSSGSLYTGELFF,TGTGCCAGCTCCAGCGGGAGCCTATACACCGGGGAGCTGTTTTTT
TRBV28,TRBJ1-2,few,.,CASSLFRSGPNSGYTF,TGTGCCAGCAGTTTATTCCGTTCAGGGCCTAACTCTGGCTACACCTTC
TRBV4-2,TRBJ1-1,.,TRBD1,CASSLEGTANTEAFF,TGTGCCAGCAGCCTTGAAGGGACAGCGAACACTGAAGCTTTCTTT
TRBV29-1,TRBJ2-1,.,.,CSVEDPGFGFNNEQFF,TGCAGCGTTGAAGATCCGGGGTTCGGGTTCAACAATGAGCAGTTCTTC
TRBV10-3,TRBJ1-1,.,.,CAISVSTSEAFF,TGTGCCATCAGTGTTTCGACTTCTGAAGCTTTCTTT
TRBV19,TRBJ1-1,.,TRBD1,CASSMGTGRRATEAFF,TGTGCCAGTAGTATGGGGACAGGGAGAAGGGCCACTGAAGCTTTCTTT
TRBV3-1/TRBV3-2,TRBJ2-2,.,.,CASGRALPGNTGELFF,TGTGCCAGCGGGAGAGCCCTCCCCGGGAACACCGGGGAGCTGTTTTTT
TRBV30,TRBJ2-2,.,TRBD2,CAWSEAGANTGELFF,TGTGCCTGGAGCGAAGCGGGAGCCAACACCGGGGAGCTGTTTTTT
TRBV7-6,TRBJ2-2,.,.,CASRKTERGELFF,TGTGCCAGCAGAAAAACAGAACGGGGGGAGCTGTTTTTT
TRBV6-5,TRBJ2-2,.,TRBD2,CASSSGLAGVTGELFF,TGTGCCAGCAGTTCCGGACTAGCGGGAGTTACCGGGGAGCTGTTTTTT
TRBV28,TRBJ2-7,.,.,CASSLYGGQGGHEQYF,TGTGCCAGCAGTTTATACGGGGGGCAGGGTGGCCACGAGCAGTACTTC
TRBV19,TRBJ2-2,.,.,CASSVQGTGELFF,TGTGCCAGTAGTGTACAGGGCACCGGAGAGCTGTTTTTT
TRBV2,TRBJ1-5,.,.,CASTTYNQPQHF,TGTGCCAGCACAACCTACAATCAGCCCCAGCATTTT
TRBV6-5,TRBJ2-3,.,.,CASNPRVRSDTQYF,TGTGCCAGCAACCCGCGAGTGCGATCAGATACGCAGTATTTT
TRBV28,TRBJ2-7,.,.,CASSSLPPGSVVGEQYF,TGTGCCAGCAGTTCGCTCCCCCCGGGGAGCGTGGTGGGCGAGCAGTACTTC
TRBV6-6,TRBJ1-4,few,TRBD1,CASSYTGGAGKLFF,TGTGCCAGCAGTTACACAGGGGGCGCGGGAAAACTGTTTTTT
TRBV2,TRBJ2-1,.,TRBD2,CASKVGTSGFNEQFF,TGTGCCAGCAAGGTGGGGACTAGCGGATTTAATGAGCAGTTCTTC
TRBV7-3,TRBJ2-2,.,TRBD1,CASSLRTGSTGELFF,TGTGCCAGCAGCCTCAGGACAGGTTCAACCGGGGAGCTGTTTTTT
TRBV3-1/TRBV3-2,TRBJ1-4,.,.,CASSLGPGGEKLFF,TGTGCCAGCAGCCTGGGCCCCGGGGGTGAAAAACTGTTTTTT
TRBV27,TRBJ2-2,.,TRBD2,CASKPGTSGTNTGELFF,TGTGCCAGCAAACCGGGGACTAGCGGGACGAACACCGGGGAGCTGTTTTTT
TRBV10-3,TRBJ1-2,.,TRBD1,CAISGTGGEGYTF,TGTGCCATCAGCGGGACAGGGGGCGAGGGCTACACCTTC
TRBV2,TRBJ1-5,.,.,CASSESGVRSNSQPQHF,TGTGCCAGCAGTGAGAGTGGCGTCAGGTCAAATAGTCAGCCCCAGCATTTT
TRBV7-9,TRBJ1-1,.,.,CASSLETGNTEAFF,TGTGCCAGCAGCTTAGAAACGGGGAACACTGAAGCTTTCTTT
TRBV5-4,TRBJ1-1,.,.,CASSPRGGENTEAFF,TGTGCCAGCAGTCCGAGGGGGGGGGAGAACACTGAAGCTTTCTTT
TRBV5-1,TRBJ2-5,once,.,CASSPGKVRATHQETQYF,TGCGCCAGCAGCCCCGGGAAGGTACGGGCCACCCACCAAGAGACCCAGTACTTC
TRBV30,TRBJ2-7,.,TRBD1,CAWSHRDRANEQYF,TGTGCCTGGAGTCACCGGGACAGGGCCAACGAGCAGTACTTC
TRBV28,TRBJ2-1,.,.,CASSFSSSYNEQFF,TGTGCCAGCAGTTTTTCTAGCTCCTACAATGAGCAGTTCTTC
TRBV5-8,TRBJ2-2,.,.,CASSFLRSNTGELFF,TGTGCCAGCAGCTTCCTCAGATCGAACACCGGGGAGCTGTTTTTT
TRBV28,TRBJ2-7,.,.,CASSLRGGEVYF,TGTGCCAGCAGTTTACGTGGGGGCGAGGTGTACTTC
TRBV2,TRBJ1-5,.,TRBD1,CASRVRQGNQPQHF,TGTGCCAGCAGGGTAAGACAGGGGAATCAGCCCCAGCATTTT
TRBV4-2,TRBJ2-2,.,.,CASSPGGRSTGELFF,TGTGCCAGCAGTCCGGGCGGGCGTAGCACCGGGGAGCTGTTTTTT
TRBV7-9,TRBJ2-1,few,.,CASSPTSGLPNEQFF,TGTGCCAGCAGCCCAACCTCGGGACTCCCTAATGAGCAGTTCTTC
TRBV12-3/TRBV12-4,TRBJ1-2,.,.,CASRGTSDGYTF,TGTGCCAGCAGGGGGACAAGCGATGGCTACACCTTC
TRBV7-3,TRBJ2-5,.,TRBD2,CASSLTGSGIQETQYF,TGTGCCAGCAGCTTAACGGGTAGCGGGATCCAAGAGACCCAGTACTTC
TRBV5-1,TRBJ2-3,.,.,CASSQDSTDTQYF,TGCGCCAGCAGTCAGGATTCTACAGATACGCAGTATTTT
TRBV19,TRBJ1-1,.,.,CASSPSVGLEAFF,TGTGCCAGTAGTCCCTCCGTGGGACTTGAAGCTTTCTTT
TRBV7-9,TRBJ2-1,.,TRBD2,CASSPPGGAGEQFF,TGTGCCAGCAGCCCCCCAGGAGGAGCGGGGGAGCAGTTCTTC
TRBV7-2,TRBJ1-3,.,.,CASSLIAGQRSGNTIYF,TGTGCCAGCAGCTTAATCGCAGGCCAACGCTCTGGAAACACCATATATTTT